This T cell receptor beta chain was documented in a study of T-cell reconstitution after alpha-beta-depleted transplantation in children. During its preparation, the TCRbeta library received unique molecular identifiers. Using its own MiXCR run on the PCR reads, TCRdb lists one record per CDR3 protein. The top ten hold around 35% of the sample, which has around 100,000 distinct CDR3 sequences, 10% seen once. Trimming left V 0 bases short and J 2 bases short, with 11 bases between. Per germline, CDR1 SGHVS and CDR2 FNYEAQ. This CDR3 is built from 16 residues. The sample in question was PBMCs, obtained before TCRalphabeta/CD19-depleted stem cell transplant. V is TRBV7-6 and J is TRBJ1-3; tentatively, D is TRBD1 (5 bases). The source of this sequence is a boy between 2 and 10 years old with acute lymphoblastic leukemia, due to receive a stem cell transplant. The CDR3 region is CASSLAPEGTGNTIYF. The CDR3 DNA reads TGTGCCAGCAGCTTAGCGCCCGAGGGGACTGGAAACACCATATATTTT.